The source of this T cell receptor beta chain is a study of blood T cell repertoires in COVID-19. Assay: immunoSEQ multiplex PCR; the TCRdb copy retains only in-frame clones and omits some. The sample holds roughly 34,000 clones, 90% seen once. Germline assignment: CDR1 SEHNR and CDR2 FQNEAQ (reference sequence). V was pared by 8 bases and J by 0 bases, with 13 bases between. The CDR3 extends over 14 amino acids. This clone has only a few counts. The sequence was collected from a man aged 55-75 years with active COVID-19. The chain couples TRBV7-9 to TRBJ1-2; D not resolved. The material sequenced was peripheral blood. CDR3 nucleotide sequence: TGTGCCAGCCACACGAGGGCAGCTAACTATGGCTACACCTTC. The encoded protein is CASHTRAANYGYTF.